The T cell receptor beta chain under discussion was sequenced for a study of T cells in Graves' hyperthyroidism and ophthalmopathy. Amplified TCR beta CDR3 regions came from RNA transcripts. The study used the HTBI primer set for a first-round RT-PCR of the TCR CDR3. TCRdb called the multiplex PCR reads again in MiXCR, with one record for every CDR3 protein. This repertoire shows around 350,000 distinct CDR3 sequences, about a fifth found once; its top ten account for around 4%. Among the patients, aged 18 to 65, hyperthyroidism was newly diagnosed and had lasted under 2 months. Concerning this clonotype itself: Its antigen remains unidentified.

The study's findings and limits: In blood, most of the thyroid clonotypes expanded above 0.001 were also present.

Sample: blood. This TCR was recovered from a woman aged 18-35 years with Graves' hyperthyroidism.

Here the CDR3 reads CASSLGQGPRAYGYTF. CDR3 DNA: TGCGCCAGCAGCTTGGGACAGGGGCCGCGGGCCTATGGCTACACCTTC. V is TRBV5-1 and J is TRBJ1-2, with TRBD1 identical over 8 bases. Trimming took 0 bases from V and 4 from J; bases not matched to a gene: 8. Germline V gene lookup returns CDR1 SGHRS and CDR2 YFSETQ. This CDR3 is 16 amino acids long.